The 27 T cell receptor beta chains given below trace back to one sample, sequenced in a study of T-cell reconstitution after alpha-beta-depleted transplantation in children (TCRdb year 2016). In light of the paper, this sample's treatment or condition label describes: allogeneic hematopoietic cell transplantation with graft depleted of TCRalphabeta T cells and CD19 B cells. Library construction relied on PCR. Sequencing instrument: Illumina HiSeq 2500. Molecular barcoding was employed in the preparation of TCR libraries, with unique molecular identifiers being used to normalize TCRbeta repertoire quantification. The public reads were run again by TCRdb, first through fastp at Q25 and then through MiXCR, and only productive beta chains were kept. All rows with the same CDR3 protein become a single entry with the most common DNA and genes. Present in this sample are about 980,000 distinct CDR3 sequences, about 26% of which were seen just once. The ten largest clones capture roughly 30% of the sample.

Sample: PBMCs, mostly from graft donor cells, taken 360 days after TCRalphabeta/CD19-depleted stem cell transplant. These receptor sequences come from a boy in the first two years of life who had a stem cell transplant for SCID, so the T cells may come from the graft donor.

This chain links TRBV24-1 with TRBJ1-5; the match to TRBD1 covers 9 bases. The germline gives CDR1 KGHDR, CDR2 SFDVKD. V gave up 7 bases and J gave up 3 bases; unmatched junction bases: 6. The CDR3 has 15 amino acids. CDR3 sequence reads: CATSAGTGFNQPQHF. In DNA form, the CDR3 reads TGTGCCACCAGCGCCGGGACAGGGTTCAATCAGCCCCAGCATTTT.

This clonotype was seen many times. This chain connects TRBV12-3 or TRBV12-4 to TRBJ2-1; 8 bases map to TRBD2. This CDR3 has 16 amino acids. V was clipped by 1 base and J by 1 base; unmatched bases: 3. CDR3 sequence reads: CASSLGGLGSYNEQFF. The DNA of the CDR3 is TGTGCCAGCAGTTTAGGGGGACTAGGGTCCTACAATGAGCAGTTCTTC.

CDR3 in amino acids: CSAYRVGTEAFF. The CDR3 nucleotides read TGCAGTGCTTACAGGGTCGGCACTGAAGCTTTCTTT. The genes are TRBV20-1 and TRBJ1-1; D is possibly TRBD1 (6 bases). Trimming left V 5 bases short and J 4 bases short, with 11 bases between. CDR3 length: 12 amino acids. Germline V lookup: CDR1 DFQATT, CDR2 SNEGSKA (reference sequence).

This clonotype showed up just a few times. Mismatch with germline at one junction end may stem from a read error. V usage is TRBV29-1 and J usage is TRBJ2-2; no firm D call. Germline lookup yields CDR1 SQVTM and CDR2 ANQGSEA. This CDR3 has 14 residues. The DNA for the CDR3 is TGCAGCGTTCGTGACACCTCGAAGACCGGGGAGCTGTTTTTT. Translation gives CSVRDTSKTGELFF.

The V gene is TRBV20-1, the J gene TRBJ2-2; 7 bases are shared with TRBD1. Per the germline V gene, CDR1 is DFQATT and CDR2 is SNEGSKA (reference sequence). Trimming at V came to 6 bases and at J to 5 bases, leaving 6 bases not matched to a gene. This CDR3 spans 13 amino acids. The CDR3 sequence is CSARQGGTGELFF. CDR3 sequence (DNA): TGCAGTGCGCGACAGGGCGGGACCGGGGAGCTGTTTTTT.

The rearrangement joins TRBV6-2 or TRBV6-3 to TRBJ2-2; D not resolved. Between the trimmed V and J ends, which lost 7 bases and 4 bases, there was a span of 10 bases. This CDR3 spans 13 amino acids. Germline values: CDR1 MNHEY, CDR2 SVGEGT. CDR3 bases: TGTGCCAGCATCCGTCCCCCCACCGGGGAGCTGTTTTTT. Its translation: CASIRPPTGELFF.

CDR3 sequence: CASSTRGNSGANVLTF. CDR3 DNA sequence: TGTGCCAGCTCAACCCGCGGGAACTCTGGGGCCAACGTCCTGACTTTC. This rearrangement joins TRBV18 to TRBJ2-6, with D maybe TRBD2 (6 bases). V gave up 5 bases and J gave up 0 bases, with 11 bases separating them. The CDR3 totals 16 residues. CDR1 is KGHSH, CDR2 LQKENI, per germline.

The CDR3 DNA is TGTGCCAGCAGTTACTCGGACAGGGCAGGGGCCGGGGAGCTGTTTTTT. Translation gives CASSYSDRAGAGELFF. The genes are TRBV6-5 and TRBJ2-2; 8 nucleotides match TRBD1. The CDR3 contains 16 residues. CDR1 MNHEY and CDR2 SVGAGI come from the germline V gene. V trimming: 0 bases; J trimming: 6 bases; junction bases outside the gene matches: 6.

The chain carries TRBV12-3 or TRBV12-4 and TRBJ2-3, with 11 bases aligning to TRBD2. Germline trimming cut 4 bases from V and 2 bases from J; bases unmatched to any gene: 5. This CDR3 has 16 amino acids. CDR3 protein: CASSSGLADLTDTQYF. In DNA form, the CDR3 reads TGTGCCAGCAGTTCGGGACTAGCGGACCTCACAGATACGCAGTATTTT.

The CDR3 is CASRRQTSGGAEQYF. CDR3 DNA sequence: TGCGCCAGCAGACGCCAAACTAGCGGGGGGGCCGAGCAGTACTTC. The chain is built from TRBV5-1 and TRBJ2-7, with 13 bases identical to TRBD2. The germline V gene encodes CDR1 SGHRS and CDR2 YFSETQ. The CDR3 runs to 15 residues. V lost 5 bases to trimming and J lost 6 bases; unmatched junction nucleotides: 8. The full variable domain, completed using reference TRBV5-1 and TRBJ2-7, is KAGVTQTPRYLIKTRGQQVTLSCSPISGHRSVSWYQQTPGQGLQFLFEYFSETQRNKGNFPGRFSGRQFSNSRSEMNVSTLELGDSALYLCASRRQTSGGAEQYFGPGTRLTVT.

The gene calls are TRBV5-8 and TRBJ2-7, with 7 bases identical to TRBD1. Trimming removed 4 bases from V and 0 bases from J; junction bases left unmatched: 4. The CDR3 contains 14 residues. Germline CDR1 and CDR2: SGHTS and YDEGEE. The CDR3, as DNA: TGTGCCAGCAGCCAGGACAGGTCCTCCTACGAGCAGTACGTC. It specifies CASSQDRSSYEQYV.

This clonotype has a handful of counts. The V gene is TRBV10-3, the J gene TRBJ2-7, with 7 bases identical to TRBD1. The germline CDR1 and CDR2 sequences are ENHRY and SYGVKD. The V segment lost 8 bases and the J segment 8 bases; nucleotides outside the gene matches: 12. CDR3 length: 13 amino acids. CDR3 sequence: CAISGQPDFKQYF. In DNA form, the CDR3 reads TGTGCCATCTCGGGACAGCCTGATTTCAAGCAGTACTTC.

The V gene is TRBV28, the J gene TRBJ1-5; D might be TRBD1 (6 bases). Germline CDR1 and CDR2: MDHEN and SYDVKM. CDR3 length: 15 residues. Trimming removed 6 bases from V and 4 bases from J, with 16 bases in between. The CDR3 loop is CASRAPGDGNQPQHF. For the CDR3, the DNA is TGTGCCAGCAGGGCTCCAGGGGACGGGAATCAGCCCCAGCATTTT.

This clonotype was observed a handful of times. CDR3: CASSPSGSQETQYF. CDR3 in DNA: TGCGCCAGCAGCCCTAGCGGGTCCCAAGAGACCCAGTACTTC. The chain carries TRBV5-1 and TRBJ2-5; 8 bases map to TRBD2. V shed 4 bases, J shed 1 base, and the junction held 3 bases outside the gene matches. The CDR3 extends over 14 amino acids. Germline V CDR1 and CDR2: SGHRS, YFSETQ.

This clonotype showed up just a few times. The CDR3 spells CASSGDSPSNTF. CDR3 sequence (DNA): TGTGCCAGCAGTGGGGACAGCCCAAGTAACACCTTC. The rearrangement uses TRBV12-3 or TRBV12-4 and TRBJ1-2; 7 nucleotides agree with TRBD1. This CDR3 has 12 amino acids. With 5 bases clipped from V and 12 bases from J, the junction kept 9 bases outside the gene matches.

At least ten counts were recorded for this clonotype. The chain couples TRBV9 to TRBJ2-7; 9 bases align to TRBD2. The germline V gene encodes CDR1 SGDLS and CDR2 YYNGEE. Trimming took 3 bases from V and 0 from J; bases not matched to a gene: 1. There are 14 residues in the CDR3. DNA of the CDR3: TGTGCCAGCAGCGGGACTAGCGCCTCCTACGAGCAGTACTTC. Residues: CASSGTSASYEQYF.

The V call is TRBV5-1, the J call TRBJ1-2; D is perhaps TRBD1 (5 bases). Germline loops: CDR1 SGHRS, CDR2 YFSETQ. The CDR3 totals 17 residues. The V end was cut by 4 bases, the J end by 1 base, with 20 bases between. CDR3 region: CASSIGAGSLNNYGYTF. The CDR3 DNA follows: TGCGCCAGCAGCATTGGGGCAGGGTCCTTAAATAACTATGGCTACACCTTC.

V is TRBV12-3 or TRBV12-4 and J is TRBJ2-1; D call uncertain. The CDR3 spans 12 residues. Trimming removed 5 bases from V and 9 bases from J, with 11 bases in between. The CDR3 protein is CASSIQATEQFF. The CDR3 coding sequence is TGTGCCAGCAGTATCCAGGCTACTGAGCAGTTCTTC.

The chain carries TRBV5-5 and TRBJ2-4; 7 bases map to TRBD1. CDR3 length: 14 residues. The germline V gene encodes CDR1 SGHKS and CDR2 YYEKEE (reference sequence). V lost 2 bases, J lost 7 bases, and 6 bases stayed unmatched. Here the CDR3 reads CASSLLDRWNIQYF. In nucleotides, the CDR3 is TGTGCCAGCAGCTTACTGGACAGGTGGAACATTCAGTACTTC. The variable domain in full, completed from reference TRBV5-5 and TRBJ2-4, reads DAGVTQSPTHLIKTRGQQVTLRCSPISGHKSVSWYQQVLGQGPQFIFQYYEKEERGRGNFPDRFSARQFPNYSSELNVNALLLGDSALYLCASSLLDRWNIQYFGAGTRLSVL.

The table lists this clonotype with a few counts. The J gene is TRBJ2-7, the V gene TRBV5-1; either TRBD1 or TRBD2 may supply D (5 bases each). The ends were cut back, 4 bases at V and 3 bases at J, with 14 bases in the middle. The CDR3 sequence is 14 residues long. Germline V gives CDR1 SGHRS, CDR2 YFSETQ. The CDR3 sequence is CASSPEGPYYEQYF. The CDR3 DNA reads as TGCGCCAGCAGCCCCGAGGGGCCGTACTACGAGCAGTACTTC.

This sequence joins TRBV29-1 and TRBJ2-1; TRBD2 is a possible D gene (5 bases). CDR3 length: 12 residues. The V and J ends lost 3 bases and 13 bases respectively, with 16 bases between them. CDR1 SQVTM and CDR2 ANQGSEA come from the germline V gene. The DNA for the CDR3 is TGCAGCGTTGAGGGGAGCATCGGGCACCAGTTCTTC. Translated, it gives CSVEGSIGHQFF.

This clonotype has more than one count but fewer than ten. Here the CDR3 DNA reads TGCAGCGTTGAAGGGTGGACTTTTACAGATACGCAGTATTTT. Encoded protein: CSVEGWTFTDTQYF. The chain combines TRBV29-1 with TRBJ2-3, with D possibly TRBD2 on 5 matching bases. This CDR3 is built from 14 residues. The V gene's germline CDR1 is SQVTM and CDR2 ANQGSEA. Deletions cut 1 base from V and 3 bases from J, with 11 bases between.

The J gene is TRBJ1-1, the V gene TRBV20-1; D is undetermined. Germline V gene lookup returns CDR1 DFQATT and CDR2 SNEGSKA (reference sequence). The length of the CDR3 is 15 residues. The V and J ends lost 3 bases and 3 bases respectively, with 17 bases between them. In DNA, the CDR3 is TGCAGTGCTAGCGCAGCGGCTCCACGGGACACTGAAGCTTTCTTT. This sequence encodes CSASAAAPRDTEAFF.

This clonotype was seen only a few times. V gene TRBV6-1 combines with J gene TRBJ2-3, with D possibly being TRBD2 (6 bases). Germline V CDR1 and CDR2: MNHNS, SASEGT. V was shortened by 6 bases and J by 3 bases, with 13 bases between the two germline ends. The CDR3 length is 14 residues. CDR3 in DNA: TGTGCCAGCAGGGAGGGCAGAACTACAGATACGCAGTATTTT. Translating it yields CASREGRTTDTQYF.

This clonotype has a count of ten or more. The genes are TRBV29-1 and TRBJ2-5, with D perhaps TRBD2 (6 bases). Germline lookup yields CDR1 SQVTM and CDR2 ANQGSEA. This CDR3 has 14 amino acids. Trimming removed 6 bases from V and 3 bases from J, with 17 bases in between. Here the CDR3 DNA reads TGCAGCGTGCCGGGACTCGAGTTTGAAGAGACCCAGTACTTC. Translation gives CSVPGLEFEETQYF.

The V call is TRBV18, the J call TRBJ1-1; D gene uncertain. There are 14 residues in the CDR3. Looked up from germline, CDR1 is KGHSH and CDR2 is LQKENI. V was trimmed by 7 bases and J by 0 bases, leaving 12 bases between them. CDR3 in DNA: TGTGCCAGCTTAAAAGGCCAGCTGAACACTGAAGCTTTCTTT. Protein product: CASLKGQLNTEAFF.

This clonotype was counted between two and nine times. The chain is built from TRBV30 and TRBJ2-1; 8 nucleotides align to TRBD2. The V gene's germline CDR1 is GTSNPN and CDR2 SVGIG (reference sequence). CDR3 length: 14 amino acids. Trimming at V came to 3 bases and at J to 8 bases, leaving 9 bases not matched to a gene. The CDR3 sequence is CAWSTGGASYEQFF. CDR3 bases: TGTGCCTGGAGCACCGGGGGGGCCTCATATGAGCAGTTCTTC.